A selection of T cell receptor beta chains follows, all from one sample in a study of blood T cell repertoires in COVID-19. The assay was immunoSEQ multiplex PCR, and TCRdb's table has in-frame clones only and misses some. The sample has approximately 280,000 clones; 65% to 90% are singletons. The sample taken for sequencing was peripheral blood. The receptors here all came from a man in his fifties with active or convalescent COVID-19. Each CDR3 is given without its conserved first and last residue. The order of the fields is CDR3 protein, V gene.

AFFLLEAGELF | TRBV30
ASSKGQGSSYEQY | TRBV9
ASSPGTTGANVLT | TRBV7-2
ASSLTDTPSGNTIY | TRBV5-5
ASSLGDSREAF | TRBV5-1
ASSSGTANYGYT | TRBV28
ASSLSGAVSYGYT | TRBV28
ATSRQTTPNGNIQY | TRBV15
ATSDPRDRGKGTQY | TRBV24-1
SVEEAGVEAEAF | TRBV29-1